This note documents a single T cell receptor beta chain sequence. The data stem from a study of blood T cell repertoires in COVID-19. Turning to the study itself: From the United States, Italy and Spain came samples of acute and convalescent COVID-19.

Libraries were prepared by immunoSEQ multiplex PCR; TCRdb keeps only in-frame clonotypes and omits some of them. The profile shows tens of thousands of clones, around 83% of them singletons. The CDR3 spans 12 residues. The ends were cut back, 5 bases at V and 5 bases at J, with 9 bases in the middle. From germline, CDR1 is MNHEY and CDR2 SVGAGI. Sequencing input: peripheral blood. This sequence originates from a human donor in a cohort sampled during active COVID-19. The V gene is TRBV6-5, the J gene TRBJ2-5; D perhaps matches TRBD1 (7 bases). The chain's CDR3 is CASSQGGETQYF. The CDR3 DNA is TGTGCCAGCAGTCAGGGGGGTGAGACCCAGTACTTC.